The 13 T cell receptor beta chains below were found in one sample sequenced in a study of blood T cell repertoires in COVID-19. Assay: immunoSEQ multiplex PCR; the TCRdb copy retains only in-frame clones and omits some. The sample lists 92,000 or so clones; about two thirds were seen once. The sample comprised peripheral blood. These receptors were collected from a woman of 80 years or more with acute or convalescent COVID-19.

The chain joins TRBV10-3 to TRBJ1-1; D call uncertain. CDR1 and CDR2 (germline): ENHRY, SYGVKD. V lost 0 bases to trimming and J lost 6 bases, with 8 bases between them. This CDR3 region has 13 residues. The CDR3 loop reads CAISESSGSEAFF. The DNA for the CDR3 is TGTGCCATCAGTGAGTCGTCAGGATCTGAAGCTTTCTTT.

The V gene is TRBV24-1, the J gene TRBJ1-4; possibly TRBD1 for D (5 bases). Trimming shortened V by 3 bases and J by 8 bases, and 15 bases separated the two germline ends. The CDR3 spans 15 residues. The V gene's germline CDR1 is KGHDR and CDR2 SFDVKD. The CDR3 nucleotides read TGTGCCACCAGTGATCCCGGGACTCCCGGGGAAAAACTGTTTTTT. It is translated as CATSDPGTPGEKLFF.

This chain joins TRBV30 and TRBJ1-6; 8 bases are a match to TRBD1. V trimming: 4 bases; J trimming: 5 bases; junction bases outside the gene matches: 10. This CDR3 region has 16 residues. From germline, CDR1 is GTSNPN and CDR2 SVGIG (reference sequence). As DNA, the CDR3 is TGTGCCTGGAACACAGGGGGGGGCAGGAATAATTCACCCCTCCACTTT. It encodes CAWNTGGGRNNSPLHF.

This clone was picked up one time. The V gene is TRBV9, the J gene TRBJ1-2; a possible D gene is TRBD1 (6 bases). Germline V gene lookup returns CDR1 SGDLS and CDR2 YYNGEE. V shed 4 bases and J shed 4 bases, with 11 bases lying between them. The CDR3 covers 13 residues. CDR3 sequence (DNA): TGTGCCAGCAGCCCCCAGGACAGCTATGGCTACACCTTC. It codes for CASSPQDSYGYTF.

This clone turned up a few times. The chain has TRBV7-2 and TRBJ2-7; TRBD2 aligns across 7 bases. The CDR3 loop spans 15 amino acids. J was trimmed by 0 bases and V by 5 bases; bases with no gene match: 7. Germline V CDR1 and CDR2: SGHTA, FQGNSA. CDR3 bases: TGTGCCAGCAGCGCGACTAGCCCCCCCTCCTACGAGCAGTACTTC. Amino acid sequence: CASSATSPPSYEQYF.

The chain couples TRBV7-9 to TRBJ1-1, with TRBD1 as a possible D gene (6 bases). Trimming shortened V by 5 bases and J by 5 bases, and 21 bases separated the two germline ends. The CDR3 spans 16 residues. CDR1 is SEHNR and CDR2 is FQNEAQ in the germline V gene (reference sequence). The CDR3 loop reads CASSPNYSGVDTEAFF. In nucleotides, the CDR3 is TGTGCCAGCAGCCCGAACTACTCAGGGGTGGATACTGAAGCTTTCTTT.

The CDR3, as DNA: TGTGCCAGCAGCTTAGCCTCTTCCCGGGAGGGTTCCACCTTC. This sequence encodes CASSLASSREGSTF. This chain links TRBV7-8 with TRBJ1-2; the D is unclear. The CDR3 runs 14 residues. Germline CDR1 reads SGHVS; CDR2 reads FQNEAQ. V dropped 0 bases and J dropped 13 bases, with 18 bases sitting between them.

This CDR3 is CASSPTGDLNTEAFF. CDR3 coding DNA: TGTGCCAGCTCACCGACAGGCGATTTGAACACTGAAGCTTTCTTT. This sequence joins TRBV18 and TRBJ1-1; tentative D call: TRBD1 (6 bases). Germline CDR1 and CDR2: KGHSH and LQKENI. This CDR3 comprises 15 residues. Trimming removed 3 bases at V and 0 bases at J, with 11 bases between.

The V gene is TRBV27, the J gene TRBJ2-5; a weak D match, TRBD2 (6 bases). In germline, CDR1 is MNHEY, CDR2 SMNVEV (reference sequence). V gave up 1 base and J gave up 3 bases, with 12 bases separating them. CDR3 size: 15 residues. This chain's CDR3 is CASSLFVRLEETQYF. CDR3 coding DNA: TGTGCCAGCAGTTTATTCGTTCGACTAGAAGAGACCCAGTACTTC.

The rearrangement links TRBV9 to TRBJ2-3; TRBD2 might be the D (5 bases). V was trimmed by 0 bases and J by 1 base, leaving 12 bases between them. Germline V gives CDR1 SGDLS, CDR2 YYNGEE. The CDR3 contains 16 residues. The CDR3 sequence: CASSVDEGRRTDTQYF. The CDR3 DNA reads TGTGCCAGCAGCGTAGACGAGGGCCGCCGCACAGATACGCAGTATTTT.

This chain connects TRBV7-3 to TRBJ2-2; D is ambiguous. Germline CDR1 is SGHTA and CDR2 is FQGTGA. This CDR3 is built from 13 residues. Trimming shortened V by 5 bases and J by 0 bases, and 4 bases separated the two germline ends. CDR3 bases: TGTGCCAGCAGCCAAACGAACACCGGGGAGCTGTTTTTT. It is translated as CASSQTNTGELFF.

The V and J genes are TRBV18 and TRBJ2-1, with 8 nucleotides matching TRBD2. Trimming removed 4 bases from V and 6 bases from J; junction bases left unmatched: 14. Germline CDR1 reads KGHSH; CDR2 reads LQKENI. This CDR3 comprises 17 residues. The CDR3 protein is CASSRLTGLVTINEQFF. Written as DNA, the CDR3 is TGTGCCAGCTCACGGCTCACGGGACTAGTAACCATCAATGAGCAGTTCTTC.

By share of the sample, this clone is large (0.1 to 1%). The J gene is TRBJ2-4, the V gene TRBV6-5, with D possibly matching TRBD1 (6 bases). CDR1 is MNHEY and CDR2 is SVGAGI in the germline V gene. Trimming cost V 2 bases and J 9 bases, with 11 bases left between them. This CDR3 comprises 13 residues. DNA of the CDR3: TGTGCCAGCAGTTACGACAGGCGAGGCATTCAGTACTTC. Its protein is CASSYDRRGIQYF.